One and the same sample provided the 6 T cell receptor beta chains below, sequenced in a study of CD8 T cells in ankylosing spondylitis. Findings and limits, study-wide: Among TCR beta sequences, a motif of fewer than 10 highly homologous variants appeared characteristic of ankylosing spondylitis blood.

These receptors' antigens are unknown. TCRdb passed the 5' RACE reads through MiXCR, listing each CDR3 protein once. The sample includes roughly 470,000 distinct CDR3 sequences, 26% of them seen just once. Sequencing was done on a sample of blood, either unsorted or a sorted T cell fraction (not recorded which). Every receptor here comes from a male donor with ankylosing spondylitis.

This clonotype was detected a few times. The V call is TRBV7-2, the J call TRBJ1-1, with TRBD1 matching 7 bases. The ends lost 5 bases at V and 1 base at J; junction bases unmatched: 7. Germline CDR1 SGHTA, CDR2 FQGNSA. The CDR3 runs to 15 residues. CDR3: CASSPRTGKNTEAFF. The CDR3 nucleotides read TGTGCCAGCAGCCCTCGGACAGGAAAGAACACTGAAGCTTTCTTT.

This rearrangement joins TRBV15 to TRBJ1-2; tentative D call: TRBD1 (6 bases). Germline V gene lookup returns CDR1 LNHNV and CDR2 YYDKDF (reference sequence). The V gene lost 5 bases and the J gene lost 4 bases, with 14 bases spanning the gap. CDR3 length equals 14 residues. The CDR3 loop reads CATSPDRIGYGYTF. The CDR3 DNA follows: TGTGCCACCAGCCCCGACAGGATTGGCTATGGCTACACCTTC.

Only a few counts were recorded for this clonotype. The V and J genes are TRBV6-1 and TRBJ2-1, with a possible D match to TRBD1 (6 bases). The CDR3 runs to 15 residues. Germline lookup yields CDR1 MNHNS and CDR2 SASEGT. Trimming pared 3 bases from V and 6 bases from J, leaving 15 bases between. The CDR3 nucleotides read TGTGCCAGCAGTGACCAGGGGAATTCGTTCAATGAGCAGTTCTTC. Residues: CASSDQGNSFNEQFF.

This clonotype was seen a few times. The J gene is TRBJ2-2, the V gene TRBV24-1; TRBD1 matches at 7 bases. The CDR3 covers 15 residues. V shed 5 bases and J 7 bases; nucleotides not matched to a gene: 9. In germline, CDR1 is KGHDR, CDR2 SFDVKD. CDR3 in DNA: TGTGCCACCAGTGCCCTCGACAGGGTTAACGGGGAGCTGTTTTTT. Translating it yields CATSALDRVNGELFF.

V is TRBV9 and J is TRBJ1-1; D ambiguous. Trimming left V 6 bases short and J 1 base short, with 10 bases between. The CDR3 is made up of 13 amino acids. Germline V gene lookup returns CDR1 SGDLS and CDR2 YYNGEE. The CDR3 here is CASTADGNTEAFF. The DNA of the CDR3 is TGTGCCAGCACCGCGGACGGGAACACTGAAGCTTTCTTT.

This clonotype was detected only a few times. The V gene is TRBV4-1, the J gene TRBJ1-5; 8 bases align to TRBD1. Trimming took 2 bases from V and 4 from J; bases not matched to a gene: 7. Germline assignment: CDR1 MGHRA and CDR2 YSYEKL. The CDR3 has 16 residues. CDR3 bases: TGCGCCAGCAGCCAACCCGGACAGGGCCCAAATCAGCCCCAGCATTTT. Protein sequence: CASSQPGQGPNQPQHF.